The following is a TCR beta chain sequence with its context. By its share of the sample, this clonotype is medium-sized (0.01 to 0.1%). Its antigen is not yet known. Qualities for individual bases were not recorded, and no much larger clone is one base off. This entry comes from a study (dated by TCRdb to the early 2010s). From a lookup of the germline V gene, CDR1 and CDR2 are KGHSH and LQKENI. CDR3 length: 15 amino acids, cysteine to phenylalanine. Just the 45-base CDR3 DNA is kept, in frame starting at base 1. A distance of 18 bases separates the germline ends of V and J, which lose 5 bases and 4 bases respectively. Sequencer: Illumina Genome Analyzer IIx. TCRdb reprocessing: public reads trimmed at Q25 with fastp, clones called with MiXCR, in-frame beta chains kept. When rows share a CDR3 protein, they turn into one entry using the most common DNA and genes. The sample has about 7,100 distinct CDR3 sequences on record, roughly 32% of them singletons. The top ten hold more than 20% of the sample.

This chain joins TRBV18 to TRBJ2-7; tentative D gene TRBD2, with 5 bases matching. This TCR derives from a human donor. The specimen sequenced was blood. The CDR3 is CASSNGMDPGYEQYF. The DNA reads TGTGCCAGCTCAAACGGGATGGACCCTGGGTACGAGCAGTACTTC.